Each of the 3 T cell receptor beta chains below was sequenced from the same sample in a study of blood T cell repertoires in COVID-19. Method: immunoSEQ multiplex PCR; TCRdb's copy keeps in-frame clones and lacks some. The sample lists tens of thousands of clones; around 90% were seen once. Sequencing was performed on peripheral blood. The receptors were sampled from a man younger than 35 with COVID-19, enrolled during active disease.

The J gene is TRBJ2-2, the V gene TRBV12-5; D uncertain. This CDR3 is 13 amino acids long. V was trimmed by 9 bases and J by 0 bases, leaving 8 bases between them. Germline loops: CDR1 LGHNT, CDR2 FRNRAP. CDR3 DNA sequence: TGTGCTAGCCGACGGGCGAACACCGGGGAGCTGTTTTTT. This translates into CASRRANTGELFF.

A single count supports this clone. This chain links TRBV18 with TRBJ2-3, with 11 bases matching TRBD1. In germline, CDR1 is KGHSH, CDR2 LQKENI. V lost 3 bases to trimming and J lost 7 bases; unmatched junction nucleotides: 6. The CDR3 extends over 15 amino acids. The CDR3, as DNA: TGTGCCAGCTCACCCCCAGGGACAGGGGGAAATACGCAGTATTTT. Its protein product is CASSPPGTGGNTQYF.

The V gene is TRBV13, the J gene TRBJ1-1; TRBD1 aligns across 8 bases. J was trimmed by 4 bases and V by 6 bases; bases with no gene match: 10. The CDR3 is made up of 15 amino acids. Germline loops: CDR1 PRHDT, CDR2 FYEKMQ (reference sequence). The CDR3 spells CASSYAGQGITEAFF. The CDR3 nucleotides read TGTGCCAGCAGTTACGCAGGACAGGGCATCACTGAAGCTTTCTTT.